The 12 T cell receptor beta chains reported below all come from one sample, sequenced in a study of blood T cell repertoires in COVID-19 (TCRdb year 2020). Preparation of the library involved the immunoSEQ multiplex PCR assay. TCRdb limited this immuneACCESS table to in-frame rearrangements with V and J called. A share of clones is missing; checked studies link under half to unresolved V genes, and the rest is unexplained. Recorded for this sample are 100,000 to 150,000 clones; approximately 86% of them occurred a single time. About an eighth of the sample comes from the top ten. Sequencing was done on a sample of peripheral blood. The receptors were sampled from a woman aged 70-85 years with COVID-19, enrolled during active disease.

V usage is TRBV30 and J usage is TRBJ1-1; D call uncertain. In germline, CDR1 is GTSNPN, CDR2 SVGIG (reference sequence). V was shortened by 3 bases and J by 0 bases, with 8 bases between the two germline ends. The CDR3 runs 13 residues. CDR3 region: CAWSDKMNTEAFF. In DNA form, the CDR3 reads TGTGCCTGGAGCGACAAAATGAACACTGAAGCTTTCTTT.

The chain uses TRBV4-1 and TRBJ1-1; a weak D match, TRBD1 (6 bases). The V end lost 1 base, the J end lost 2 bases, and 20 bases lay between the germline ends. The CDR3 totals 18 residues. Germline V lookup: CDR1 MGHRA, CDR2 YSYEKL. The DNA for the CDR3 is TGCGCCAGCAGCCAAGCGGGGGGCAGGGGCGAGCGAAACACTGAAGCTTTCTTT. It translates to CASSQAGGRGERNTEAFF.

This chain links TRBV30 with TRBJ1-2; D unclear. Per germline, CDR1 GTSNPN and CDR2 SVGIG (reference sequence). This CDR3 contains 13 residues. V was shortened by 4 bases and J by 1 base, with 10 bases between the two germline ends. As DNA, the CDR3 is TGTGCCTGGATACCTGAGGGTAACTATGGCTACACCTTC. Translated, it gives CAWIPEGNYGYTF.

V is TRBV6-5 and J is TRBJ2-2; no definite D call. CDR3 size: 16 residues. V lost 1 base, J lost 4 bases, and 13 bases lay in between. CDR1 is MNHEY, CDR2 SVGAGI, per germline. The CDR3 here is CASSYLLMAPTGELFF. In DNA form, the CDR3 reads TGTGCCAGCAGTTACTTATTGATGGCTCCCACCGGGGAGCTGTTTTTT.

The chain has TRBV29-1 and TRBJ2-5; possibly TRBD2 for D (5 bases). Germline V gene sequence: CDR1 SQVTM, CDR2 ANQGSEA. The CDR3 is 12 residues long. V gave up 6 bases and J gave up 1 base, with 9 bases separating them. The CDR3, as DNA: TGCAGCGTGCGACTAATCCAAGAGACCCAGTACTTC. This sequence encodes CSVRLIQETQYF.

The chain recombines TRBV28 with TRBJ1-5; D gene ambiguous. This CDR3 is 18 amino acids long. Germline V gene lookup returns CDR1 MDHEN and CDR2 SYDVKM. The germline V and J ends were trimmed by 6 bases and 0 bases, with 21 bases remaining between them. The CDR3 DNA is TGTGCCAGCAGAATCGCGTTAAAGCACCGGTATAGCAATCAGCCCCAGCATTTT. Encoded protein: CASRIALKHRYSNQPQHF.

This clone has more than one count but fewer than ten. The chain combines TRBV9 with TRBJ2-7; D not certain. Germline V lookup: CDR1 SGDLS, CDR2 YYNGEE. There are 14 residues in the CDR3. Trimming left V 0 bases short and J 1 base short, with 8 bases between. CDR3 DNA: TGTGCCAGCAGCGTAGGGCCCAGTTCCTACGAGCAGTACTTC. The encoded protein is CASSVGPSSYEQYF.

The chain is built from TRBV9 and TRBJ1-6; D perhaps matches TRBD1 (6 bases). The V end was cut by 0 bases, the J end by 0 bases, with 13 bases between. The germline V gene encodes CDR1 SGDLS and CDR2 YYNGEE. The CDR3 consists of 18 residues. CDR3 residues: CASSVGRGASSYNSPLHF. CDR3 coding DNA: TGTGCCAGCAGCGTAGGTCGGGGGGCGAGCTCCTATAATTCACCCCTCCACTTT.

The chain employs TRBV29-1 and TRBJ1-1; D call uncertain. Germline-derived CDR1 and CDR2 are SQVTM and ANQGSEA. V gave up 7 bases and J gave up 5 bases, with 17 bases separating them. This CDR3 is 13 amino acids long. The CDR3 loop reads CSATGPRNTEAFF. The CDR3 DNA follows: TGCAGCGCCACCGGTCCGCGGAATACTGAAGCTTTCTTT.

Points on this clone: The junction differs from germline at one of its ends, possibly a read error. Here the CDR3 reads CASSPSGVQATQYF. The CDR3 bases are TGTGCCAGCAGCCCCTCGGGGGTACAAGCGACCCAGTACTTC. This rearrangement joins TRBV3-1 (or the pseudogene TRBV3-2) to TRBJ2-5; D might be TRBD2 (6 bases). This CDR3 is 14 amino acids long. From germline, CDR1 is LGHDT and CDR2 YNNKEL (reference sequence).

The rearrangement links TRBV28 to TRBJ2-7, with D hard to call. V was trimmed by 1 base and J by 2 bases, leaving 9 bases between them. The germline V gene encodes CDR1 MDHEN and CDR2 SYDVKM. This CDR3 comprises 14 residues. CDR3 nucleotides: TGTGCCAGCAGTTTATCCGGGTATGCCTACGAGCAGTACTTC. Residues: CASSLSGYAYEQYF. The full variable domain, its missing parts supplied by reference TRBV28 and TRBJ2-7, is DVKVTQSSRYLVKRTGEKVFLECVQDMDHENMFWYRQDPGLGLRLIYFSYDVKMKEKGDIPEGYSVSREKKERFSLILESASTNQTSMYLCASSLSGYAYEQYFGPGTRLTVT.

This chain links TRBV5-5 with TRBJ1-4; unclear D gene. Trimming pared 4 bases from V and 10 bases from J, leaving 17 bases between. Germline CDR1 is SGHKS and CDR2 is YYEKEE (reference sequence). The CDR3 consists of 14 residues. The CDR3 coding sequence is TGTGCCAGCAGCCCGGACTGGCTCCCCGGAAAACTGTTTTTT. Translating gives CASSPDWLPGKLFF.